This passage covers 19 T cell receptor beta chains from one sample sequenced in a study of blood T cells in healthy people across ages. Through a sample-barcoded 5' primer and a J-beta primer mix, a second PCR was run for roughly 7 to 11 cycles. One entry per CDR3 protein results from TCRdb running MiXCR on the 5' RACE reads. The table lists some 900,000 distinct CDR3 sequences, roughly 26% of them singletons, with 17% in the top ten. Material for sequencing was blood. The source is a woman of 80 years or more in good health.

This clonotype was counted ten times or more. The chain recombines TRBV4-3 with TRBJ1-1; TRBD1 matches 8 bases. Per germline, CDR1 LGHNA and CDR2 YSLEER. CDR3 length equals 15 residues. V was pared by 3 bases and J by 1 base, with 4 bases of the junction left unmatched. CDR3 nucleotide sequence: TGCGCCAGCAGCCACGTGGACAGGGCGAACACTGAAGCTTTCTTT. It yields the protein CASSHVDRANTEAFF.

As regards this clonotype: A much larger clone lies a single base off, so this may be a read error. This chain uses TRBV6-1 with TRBJ1-2; TRBD1 is a possible D gene (6 bases). CDR3 length equals 15 residues. Trimming stripped 6 bases from V and 5 bases from J, with 19 bases between. In germline, CDR1 is MNHNS, CDR2 SASEGT. The CDR3 region is CASREGRGGEYGYTF. Here the CDR3 DNA reads TGTGCCAGCAGAGAGGGCAGGGGAGGCGAATATGGCTACACCTTC.

Details on this clonotype: With a much larger clone just one base away, this may be a read error. The chain is built from TRBV12-3 or TRBV12-4 and TRBJ2-7, with 8 bases matching TRBD2. The CDR3 consists of 13 residues. V shed 8 bases, J shed 7 bases, and the junction held 10 bases outside the gene matches. CDR3 coding DNA: TGTGCCAGCTCCGGGGGGGCAGAGAATGAGCAGTACTTC. Amino acids: CASSGGAENEQYF.

This clonotype was seen a few times. J is TRBJ1-5 and V is TRBV4-3; TRBD1 matches 8 bases. J gave up 7 bases and V 4 bases, and 9 bases lay outside the gene matches. Germline values: CDR1 LGHNA, CDR2 YSLEER. The CDR3 runs to 15 residues. The CDR3, as DNA: TGCGCCAGCAGCCCGACGACAGGGGTAGGGCAGCCCCAGCATTTT. This sequence encodes CASSPTTGVGQPQHF.

This clonotype was observed at least ten times. This chain joins TRBV20-1 and TRBJ2-3; D may be TRBD2 (6 bases). Germline assignment: CDR1 DFQATT and CDR2 SNEGSKA (reference sequence). V lost 6 bases, J lost 2 bases, and 15 bases lay in between. The length of the CDR3 is 14 residues. CDR3 coding DNA: TGCAGTGCATCCGGGACTTCCTTCACAGATACGCAGTATTTT. Amino acids: CSASGTSFTDTQYF.

This clonotype has just a few counts. This chain joins TRBV6-5 and TRBJ1-2; 11 bases align to TRBD1. V was clipped by 6 bases and J by 4 bases; unmatched bases: 4. The CDR3 consists of 14 residues. The germline V gene encodes CDR1 MNHEY and CDR2 SVGAGI. CDR3: CASRPGQGGYGYTF. As DNA, the CDR3 is TGTGCCAGCAGGCCGGGACAGGGGGGCTATGGCTACACCTTC.

A word on this clonotype: The germline gene is not matched at one end of the junction; a read error may be the cause. CDR3 in DNA: TGTGCCAGCGGTTACACCGGGACAGGAGTCCCCAGCCTCCACTTT. This translates into CASGYTGTGVPSLHF. V gene TRBV6-2 or TRBV6-3 combines with J gene TRBJ1-6, with 8 bases aligning to TRBD1. The germline V gene has CDR1 MNHEY and CDR2 SVGEGT. The CDR3 length is 15 residues.

Comment on this clonotype: The germline gene is not matched at one end of the junction; a read error may be the cause. The chain employs TRBV7-2 and TRBJ2-5; D remains unclear. Germline-derived CDR1 and CDR2 are SGHTA and FQGNSA. The CDR3 has 16 residues. The CDR3 DNA sequence: TGTGCCAGCAGCTTAAACGCCCGGAGTACAATGAGCAGTCGCAACTTC. It is translated as CASSLNARSTMSSRNF.

The J gene is TRBJ2-1, the V gene TRBV20-1; tentative D call: TRBD1 (6 bases). The tail of the sequence fits TRBJ2-7 better, so the J call may be wrong. Germline V gives CDR1 DFQATT, CDR2 SNEGSKA (reference sequence). The CDR3 covers 16 residues. CDR3 sequence reads: CSAGSSRGLSYNEQYF. CDR3 nucleotide sequence: TGCAGTGCTGGATCCTCCAGGGGCCTCTCCTACAATGAGCAGTACTTC.

This clonotype was detected ten times or more. The V and J genes are TRBV7-2 and TRBJ1-5; D gene ambiguous. Deletions cut 1 base from V and 9 bases from J, with 7 bases between. The CDR3 is 12 amino acids. Germline CDR1 reads SGHTA; CDR2 reads FQGNSA. The CDR3 reads CASSLGLGPQHF. The CDR3 coding sequence is TGTGCCAGCAGCTTAGGCCTGGGGCCCCAGCATTTT.

There are a few counts of this clonotype. This chain joins TRBV14 and TRBJ2-1; perhaps TRBD1 as D (6 bases). The V end lost 1 base, the J end lost 10 bases, and 11 bases lay between the germline ends. CDR3 length equals 13 residues. Per the germline V gene, CDR1 is SGHDN and CDR2 is FVKESK. As DNA, the CDR3 is TGTGCCAGCAGCCAAGGATGGGGACAAGAGCAGTTCTTC. Protein: CASSQGWGQEQFF.

This clonotype was detected only a few times. The rearrangement links TRBV5-4 to TRBJ1-1; 7 bases match TRBD1. CDR3 length: 16 residues. Losses at the gene ends were 4 bases for V and 2 bases for J; bases not matched to a gene: 11. Germline V CDR1 and CDR2: SGHNT, YYREEE (reference sequence). The CDR3 sequence: CASSPRQGVTNTEAFF. The CDR3 DNA sequence: TGTGCCAGCAGCCCCCGGCAGGGGGTTACAAACACTGAAGCTTTCTTT.

Many counts were recorded for this clonotype. This chain uses TRBV12-3 or TRBV12-4 with TRBJ1-5, with TRBD1 as a possible D gene (5 bases). This CDR3 has 17 residues. The V and J ends lost 4 bases and 0 bases respectively, with 16 bases between them. CDR3: CASSSRQLLFSNQPQHF. The CDR3 DNA is TGTGCCAGCAGTTCCCGACAGCTACTATTTAGCAATCAGCCCCAGCATTTT.

This clonotype was seen only a few times. V gene TRBV20-1 combines with J gene TRBJ1-1; the D is unclear. There are 13 residues in the CDR3. CDR1 is DFQATT and CDR2 is SNEGSKA in the germline V gene (reference sequence). V was shortened by 3 bases and J by 0 bases, with 8 bases between the two germline ends. The CDR3: CSASPVLNTEAFF. The CDR3 nucleotides are TGCAGTGCTAGCCCAGTCTTGAACACTGAAGCTTTCTTT.

The gene calls are TRBV11-2 and TRBJ2-5, with D tentatively TRBD1 or TRBD2 (7 bases each). V was pared by 3 bases and J by 9 bases, with 17 bases between. The CDR3 loop spans 14 amino acids. The germline CDR1 and CDR2 sequences are SGHAT and FQNNGV. In DNA form, the CDR3 reads TGTGCCAGCAGCTTGGGCAGGGGGGGCGAGGCCCAGTACTTC. Residues: CASSLGRGGEAQYF.

The genes are TRBV13 and TRBJ2-7; D not resolved. Germline V lookup: CDR1 PRHDT, CDR2 FYEKMQ (reference sequence). V was clipped by 0 bases and J by 0 bases, with 12 bases between them. The CDR3 is made up of 16 amino acids. The CDR3 region is CASSLGGRTSSYEQYF. CDR3 DNA: TGTGCCAGCAGCTTAGGCGGACGGACCAGCTCCTACGAGCAGTACTTC.

This clonotype was counted many times. The CDR3 loop reads CASSLVWAAEQYF. CDR3 bases: TGCGCCAGCAGCTTGGTGTGGGCAGCCGAGCAGTACTTC. The gene calls are TRBV5-1 and TRBJ2-7, with D uncertain. The CDR3 length is 13 residues. Trimming took 0 bases from V and 6 from J, leaving 10 bases between them. The V gene's germline CDR1 is SGHRS and CDR2 YFSETQ.

The chain employs TRBV18 and TRBJ1-6, with a possible D match to TRBD1 (6 bases). This CDR3 has 15 residues. Trimming removed 3 bases from V and 7 bases from J, with 13 bases in between. Germline V gene lookup returns CDR1 KGHSH and CDR2 LQKENI. The DNA for the CDR3 is TGTGCCAGCTCACCGGGCAGCAGGGGCAATTCACCCCTCCACTTT. This gives the protein CASSPGSRGNSPLHF.

The V and J genes are TRBV10-3 and TRBJ2-3; D unresolved. The CDR3 spans 11 residues. Trimming removed 10 bases from V and 5 bases from J, with 10 bases in between. Germline V gene data show CDR1 as ENHRY and CDR2 as SYGVKD. The CDR3 coding sequence is TGTGCCAGTAAGTCGGGAGATACGCAGTATTTT. The encoded protein is CASKSGDTQYF.